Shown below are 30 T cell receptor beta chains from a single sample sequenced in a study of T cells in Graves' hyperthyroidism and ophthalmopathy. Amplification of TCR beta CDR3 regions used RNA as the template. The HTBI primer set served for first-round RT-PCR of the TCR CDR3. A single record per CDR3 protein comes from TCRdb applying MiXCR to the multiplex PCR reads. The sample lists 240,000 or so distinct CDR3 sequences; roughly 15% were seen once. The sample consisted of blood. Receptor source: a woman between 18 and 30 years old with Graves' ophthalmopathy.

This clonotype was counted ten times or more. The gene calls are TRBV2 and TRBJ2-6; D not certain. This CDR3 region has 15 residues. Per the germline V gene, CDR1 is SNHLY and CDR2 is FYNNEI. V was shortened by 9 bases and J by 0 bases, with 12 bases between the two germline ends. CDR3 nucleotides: TGTGCCAGTACCGAAGTGCGCTCTGGGGCCAACGTCCTGACTTTC. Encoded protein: CASTEVRSGANVLTF.

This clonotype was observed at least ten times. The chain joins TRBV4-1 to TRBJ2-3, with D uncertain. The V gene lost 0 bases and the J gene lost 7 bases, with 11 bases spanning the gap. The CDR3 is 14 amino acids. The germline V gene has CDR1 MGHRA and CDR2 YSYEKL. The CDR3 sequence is CASSQDGGRYTQYF. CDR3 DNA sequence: TGCGCCAGCAGCCAAGATGGTGGGCGGTATACGCAGTATTTT.

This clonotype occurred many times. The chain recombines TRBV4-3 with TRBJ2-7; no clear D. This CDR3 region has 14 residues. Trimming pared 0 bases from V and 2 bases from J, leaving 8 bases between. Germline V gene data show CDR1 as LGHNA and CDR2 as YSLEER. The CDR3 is CASSQDTRTYEQYF. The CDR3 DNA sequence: TGCGCCAGCAGCCAAGACACAAGGACCTACGAGCAGTACTTC.

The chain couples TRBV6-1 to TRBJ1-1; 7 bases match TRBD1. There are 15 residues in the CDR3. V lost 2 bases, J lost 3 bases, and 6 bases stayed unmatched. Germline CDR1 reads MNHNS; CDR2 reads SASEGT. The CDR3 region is CASSERQGGYTEAFF. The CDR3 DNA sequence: TGTGCCAGCAGTGAAAGGCAGGGGGGGTACACTGAAGCTTTCTTT.

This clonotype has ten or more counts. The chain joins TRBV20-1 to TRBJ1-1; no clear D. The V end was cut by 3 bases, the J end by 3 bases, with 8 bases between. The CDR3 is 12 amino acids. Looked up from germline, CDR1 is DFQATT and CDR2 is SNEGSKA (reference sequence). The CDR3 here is CSASDRDTEAFF. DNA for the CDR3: TGCAGTGCTAGTGACCGGGACACTGAAGCTTTCTTT.

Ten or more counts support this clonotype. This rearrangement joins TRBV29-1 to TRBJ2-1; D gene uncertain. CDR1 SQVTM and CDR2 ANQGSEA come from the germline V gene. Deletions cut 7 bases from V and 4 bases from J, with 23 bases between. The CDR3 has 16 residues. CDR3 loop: CSASPSGNFLYNEQFF. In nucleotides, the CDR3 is TGCAGCGCCAGCCCGTCAGGAAATTTCCTTTACAATGAGCAGTTCTTC.

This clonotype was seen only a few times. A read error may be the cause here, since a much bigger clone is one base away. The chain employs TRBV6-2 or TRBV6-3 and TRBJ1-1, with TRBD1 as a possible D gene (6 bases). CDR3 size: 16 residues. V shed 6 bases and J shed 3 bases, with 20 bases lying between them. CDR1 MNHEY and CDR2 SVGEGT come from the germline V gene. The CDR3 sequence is CASRKGRGAFYTEAFF. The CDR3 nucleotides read TGTGCCAGCAGGAAAGGACGGGGGGCTTTCTACACTGAAGCTTTCTTT.

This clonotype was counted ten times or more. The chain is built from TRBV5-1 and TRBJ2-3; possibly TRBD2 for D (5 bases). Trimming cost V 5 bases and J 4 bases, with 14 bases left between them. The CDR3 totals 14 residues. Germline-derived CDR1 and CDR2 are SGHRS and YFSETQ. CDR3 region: CASSRRAPPDTQYF. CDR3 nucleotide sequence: TGCGCCAGCAGTCGGCGGGCTCCCCCAGATACGCAGTATTTT.

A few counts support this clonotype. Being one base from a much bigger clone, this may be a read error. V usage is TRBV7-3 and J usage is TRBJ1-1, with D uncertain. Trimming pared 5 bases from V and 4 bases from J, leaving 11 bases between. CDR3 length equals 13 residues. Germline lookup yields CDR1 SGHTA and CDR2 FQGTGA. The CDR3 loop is CASSTAVSTEAFF. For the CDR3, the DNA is TGTGCCAGCAGCACCGCGGTAAGCACTGAAGCTTTCTTT. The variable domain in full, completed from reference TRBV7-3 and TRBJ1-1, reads GAGVSQTPSNKVTEKGKYVELRCDPISGHTALYWYRQSLGQGPEFLIYFQGTGAADDSGLPNDRFFAVRPEGSVSTLKIQRTERGDSAVYLCASSTAVSTEAFFGQGTRLTVV.

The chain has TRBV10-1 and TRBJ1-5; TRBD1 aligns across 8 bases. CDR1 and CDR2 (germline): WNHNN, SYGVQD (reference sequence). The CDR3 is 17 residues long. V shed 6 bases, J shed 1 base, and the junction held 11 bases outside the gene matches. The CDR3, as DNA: TGCGCCAGCAGACGGACAGGGCGGGGGTTAAGCAATCAGCCCCAGCATTTT. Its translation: CASRRTGRGLSNQPQHF.

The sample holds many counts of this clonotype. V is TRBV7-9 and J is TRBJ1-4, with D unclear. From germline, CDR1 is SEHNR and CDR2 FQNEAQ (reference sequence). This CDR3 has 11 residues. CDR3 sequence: CPRAGTEKLFF. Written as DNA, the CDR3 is TGTCCCCGGGCAGGAACCGAAAAACTGTTTTTT.

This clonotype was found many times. The CDR3 here is CASSPPDRPNTEAFF. The CDR3 DNA is TGTGCCAGCAGTCCGCCCGACAGGCCGAACACTGAAGCTTTCTTT. The genes are TRBV28 and TRBJ1-1, with D perhaps matching TRBD1 (6 bases). The V end was cut by 5 bases, the J end by 1 base, with 14 bases between. Germline CDR1 and CDR2: MDHEN and SYDVKM. The CDR3 is 15 residues long.

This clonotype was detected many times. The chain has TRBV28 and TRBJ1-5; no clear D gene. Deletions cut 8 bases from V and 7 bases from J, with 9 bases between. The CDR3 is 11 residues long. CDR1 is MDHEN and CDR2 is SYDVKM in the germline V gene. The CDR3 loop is CASGRGQPQHF. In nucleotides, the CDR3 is TGTGCCAGCGGGCGAGGCCAGCCCCAGCATTTT.

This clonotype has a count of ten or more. The CDR3 DNA sequence: TGCAGCTCAACCAGCTACAGCACAGATACGCAGTATTTT. Translation gives CSSTSYSTDTQYF. The chain joins TRBV29-1 to TRBJ2-3, with D unresolved. Germline CDR1 reads SQVTM; CDR2 reads ANQGSEA. Deletions cut 8 bases from V and 0 bases from J, with 12 bases between. This CDR3 comprises 13 residues.

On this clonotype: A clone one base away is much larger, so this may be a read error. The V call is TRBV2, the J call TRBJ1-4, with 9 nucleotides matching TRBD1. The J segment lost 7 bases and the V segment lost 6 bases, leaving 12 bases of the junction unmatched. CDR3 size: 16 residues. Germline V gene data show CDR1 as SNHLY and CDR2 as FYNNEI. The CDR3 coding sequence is TGTGCCAGCAGAGGGCTCCGGGACAGGGTGGGTGAAAAACTGTTTTTT. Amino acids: CASRGLRDRVGEKLFF.

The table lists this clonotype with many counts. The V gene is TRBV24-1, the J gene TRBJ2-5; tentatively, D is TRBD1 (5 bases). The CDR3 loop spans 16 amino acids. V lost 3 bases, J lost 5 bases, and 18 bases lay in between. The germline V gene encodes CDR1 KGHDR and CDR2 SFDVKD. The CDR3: CATSDGAGAGYETQYF. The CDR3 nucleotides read TGTGCCACCAGTGATGGGGCTGGGGCCGGGTATGAGACCCAGTACTTC.

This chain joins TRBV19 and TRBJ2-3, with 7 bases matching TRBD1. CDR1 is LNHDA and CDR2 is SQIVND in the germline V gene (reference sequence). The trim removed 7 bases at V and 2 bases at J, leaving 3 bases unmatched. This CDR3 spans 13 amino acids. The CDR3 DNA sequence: TGTGCCAGTACGGGGACAGTCACAGATACGCAGTATTTT. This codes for CASTGTVTDTQYF. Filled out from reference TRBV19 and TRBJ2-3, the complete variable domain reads DGGITQSPKYLFRKEGQNVTLSCEQNLNHDAMYWYRQDPGQGLRLIYYSQIVNDFQKGDIAEGYSVSREKKESFPLTVTSAQKNPTAFYLCASTGTVTDTQYFGPGTRLTVL.

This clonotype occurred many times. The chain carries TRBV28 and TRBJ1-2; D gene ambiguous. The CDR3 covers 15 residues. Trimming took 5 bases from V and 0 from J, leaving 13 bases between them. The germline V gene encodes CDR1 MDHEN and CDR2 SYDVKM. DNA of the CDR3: TGTGCCAGCAGTAAAACAGCGGACGCTAACTATGGCTACACCTTC. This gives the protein CASSKTADANYGYTF.

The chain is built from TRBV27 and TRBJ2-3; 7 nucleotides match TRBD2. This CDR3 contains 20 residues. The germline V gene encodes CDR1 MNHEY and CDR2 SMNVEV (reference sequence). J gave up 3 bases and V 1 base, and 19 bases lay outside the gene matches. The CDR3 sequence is CASSLYRVTSNSPGTDTQYF. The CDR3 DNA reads TGTGCCAGCAGTTTATATAGGGTGACTAGCAATTCCCCTGGGACAGATACGCAGTATTTT.

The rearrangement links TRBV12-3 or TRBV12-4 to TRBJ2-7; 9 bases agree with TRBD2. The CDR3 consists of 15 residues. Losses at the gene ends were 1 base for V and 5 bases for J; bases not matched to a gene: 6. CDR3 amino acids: CASSLGGGGGDEQYF. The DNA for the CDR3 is TGTGCCAGCAGTTTAGGTGGAGGCGGGGGGGACGAGCAGTACTTC.

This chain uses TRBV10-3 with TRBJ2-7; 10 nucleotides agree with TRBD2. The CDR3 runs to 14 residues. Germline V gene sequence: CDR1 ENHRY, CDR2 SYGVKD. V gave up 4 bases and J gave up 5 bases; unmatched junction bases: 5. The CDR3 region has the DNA TGTGCCATCAGTGCTGGGAGCGGGGGGGACGAGCAGTACTTC. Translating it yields CAISAGSGGDEQYF.

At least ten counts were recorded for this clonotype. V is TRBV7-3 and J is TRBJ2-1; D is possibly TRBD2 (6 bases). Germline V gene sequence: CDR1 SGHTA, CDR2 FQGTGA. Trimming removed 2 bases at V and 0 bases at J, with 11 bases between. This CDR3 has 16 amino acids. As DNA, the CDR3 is TGTGCCAGCAGCTTAGGAGGGATAAGCTCCTACAATGAGCAGTTCTTC. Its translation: CASSLGGISSYNEQFF.

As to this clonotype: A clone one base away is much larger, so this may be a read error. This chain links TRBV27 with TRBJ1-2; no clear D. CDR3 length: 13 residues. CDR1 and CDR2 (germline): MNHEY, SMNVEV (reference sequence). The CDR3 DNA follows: TGTGCCAGCAAAGGAGGGTCCAACTATGGCCACACCTTC. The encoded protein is CASKGGSNYGHTF.

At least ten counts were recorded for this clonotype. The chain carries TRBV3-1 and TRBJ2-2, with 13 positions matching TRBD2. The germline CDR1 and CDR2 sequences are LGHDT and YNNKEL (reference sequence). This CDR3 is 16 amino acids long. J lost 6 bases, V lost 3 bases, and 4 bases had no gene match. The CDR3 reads CASSHGLAGVSGELFF. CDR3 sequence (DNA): TGTGCCAGCAGCCACGGACTAGCGGGAGTGTCCGGGGAGCTGTTTTTT.

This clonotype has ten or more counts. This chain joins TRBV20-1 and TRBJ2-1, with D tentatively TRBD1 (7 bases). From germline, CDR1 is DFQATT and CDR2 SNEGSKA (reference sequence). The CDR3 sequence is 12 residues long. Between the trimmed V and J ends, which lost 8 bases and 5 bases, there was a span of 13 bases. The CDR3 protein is CSPGDSNNEQFF. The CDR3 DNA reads TGCAGTCCGGGGGACAGCAACAATGAGCAGTTCTTC.

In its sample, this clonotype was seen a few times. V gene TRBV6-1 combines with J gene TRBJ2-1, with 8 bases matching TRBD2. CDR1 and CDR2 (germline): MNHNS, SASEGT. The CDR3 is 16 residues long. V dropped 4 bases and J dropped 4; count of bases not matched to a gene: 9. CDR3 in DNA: TGTGCCAGCAGTGTTATGAGCGGGAGTGCGTACAATGAGCAGTTCTTC. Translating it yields CASSVMSGSAYNEQFF.

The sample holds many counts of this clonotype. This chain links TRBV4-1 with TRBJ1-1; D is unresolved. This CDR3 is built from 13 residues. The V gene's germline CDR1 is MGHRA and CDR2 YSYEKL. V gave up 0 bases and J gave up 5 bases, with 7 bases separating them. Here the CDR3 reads CASSQEVGTEAFF. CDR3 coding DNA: TGCGCCAGCAGCCAAGAAGTGGGAACTGAAGCTTTCTTT.

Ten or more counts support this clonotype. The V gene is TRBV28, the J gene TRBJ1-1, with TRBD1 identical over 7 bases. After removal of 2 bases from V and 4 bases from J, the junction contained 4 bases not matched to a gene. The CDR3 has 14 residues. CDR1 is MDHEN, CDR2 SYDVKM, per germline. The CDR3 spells CASSLIQGGTEAFF. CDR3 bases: TGTGCCAGCAGTTTAATTCAGGGGGGCACTGAAGCTTTCTTT.

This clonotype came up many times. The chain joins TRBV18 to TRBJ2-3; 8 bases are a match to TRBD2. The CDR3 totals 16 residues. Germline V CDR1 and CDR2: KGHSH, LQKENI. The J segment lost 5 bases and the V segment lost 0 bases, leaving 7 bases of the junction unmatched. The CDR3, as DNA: TGTGCCAGCTCACCACCACGGGAGGGCCAGGGAGATACGCAGTATTTT. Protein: CASSPPREGQGDTQYF. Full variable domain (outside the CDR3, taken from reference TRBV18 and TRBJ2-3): NAGVMQNPRHLVRRRGQEARLRCSPMKGHSHVYWYRQLPEEGLKFMVYLQKENIIDESGMPKERFSAEFPKEGPSILRIQQVVRGDSAAYFCASSPPREGQGDTQYFGPGTRLTVL.

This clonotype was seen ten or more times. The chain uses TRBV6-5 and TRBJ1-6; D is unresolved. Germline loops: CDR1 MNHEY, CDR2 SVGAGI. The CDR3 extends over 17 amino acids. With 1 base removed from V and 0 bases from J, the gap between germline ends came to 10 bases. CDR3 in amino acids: CASSYWVTSSYNSPLHF. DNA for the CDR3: TGTGCCAGCAGTTACTGGGTAACGAGCTCCTATAATTCACCCCTCCACTTT.